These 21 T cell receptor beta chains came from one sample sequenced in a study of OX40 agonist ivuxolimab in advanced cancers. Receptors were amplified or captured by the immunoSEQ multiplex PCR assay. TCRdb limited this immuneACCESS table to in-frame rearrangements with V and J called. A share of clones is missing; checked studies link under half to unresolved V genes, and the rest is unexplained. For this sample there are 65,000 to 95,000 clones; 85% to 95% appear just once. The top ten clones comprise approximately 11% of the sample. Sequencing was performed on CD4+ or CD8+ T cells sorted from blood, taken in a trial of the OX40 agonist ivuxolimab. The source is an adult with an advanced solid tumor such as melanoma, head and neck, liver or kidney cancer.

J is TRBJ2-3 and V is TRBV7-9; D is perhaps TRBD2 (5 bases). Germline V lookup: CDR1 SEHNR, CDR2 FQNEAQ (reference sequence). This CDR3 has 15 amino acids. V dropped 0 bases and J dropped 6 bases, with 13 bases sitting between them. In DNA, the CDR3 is TGTGCCAGCAGCTTAGCGGGCTCGGGGTTGGATACGCAGTATTTT. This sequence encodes CASSLAGSGLDTQYF.

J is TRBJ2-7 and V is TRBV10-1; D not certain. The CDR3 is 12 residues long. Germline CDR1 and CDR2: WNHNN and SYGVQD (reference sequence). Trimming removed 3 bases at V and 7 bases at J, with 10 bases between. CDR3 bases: TGCGCCAGCAGTGACCCCGGGCGGGAGCAGTACTTC. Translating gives CASSDPGREQYF.

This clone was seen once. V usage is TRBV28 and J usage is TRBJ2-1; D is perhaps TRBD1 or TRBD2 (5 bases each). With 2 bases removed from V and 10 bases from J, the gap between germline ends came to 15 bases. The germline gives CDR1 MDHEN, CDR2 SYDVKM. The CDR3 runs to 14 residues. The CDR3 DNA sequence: TGTGCCAGCAGTTTAGGGGGTGGGGATGGCGAGCAGTTCTTC. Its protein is CASSLGGGDGEQFF.

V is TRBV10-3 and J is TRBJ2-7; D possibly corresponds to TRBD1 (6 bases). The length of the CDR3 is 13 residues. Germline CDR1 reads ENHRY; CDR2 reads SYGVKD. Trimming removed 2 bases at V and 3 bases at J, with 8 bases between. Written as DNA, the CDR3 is TGTGCCATCAGTGAGGTGGACAGCTACGAGCAGTACTTC. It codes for CAISEVDSYEQYF.

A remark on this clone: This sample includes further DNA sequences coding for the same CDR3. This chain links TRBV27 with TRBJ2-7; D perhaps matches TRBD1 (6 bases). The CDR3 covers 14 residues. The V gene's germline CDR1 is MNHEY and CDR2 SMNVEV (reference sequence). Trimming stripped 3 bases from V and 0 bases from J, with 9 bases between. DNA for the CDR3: TGTGCCAGCAGTTTTGGGGGCAGCTCCTACGAGCAGTACTTC. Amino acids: CASSFGGSSYEQYF.

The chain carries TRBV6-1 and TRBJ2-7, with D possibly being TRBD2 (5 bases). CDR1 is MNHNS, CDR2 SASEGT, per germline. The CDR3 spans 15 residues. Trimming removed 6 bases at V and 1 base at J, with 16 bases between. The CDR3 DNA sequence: TGTGCCAGCAGACCAGACGGAGGAACGTCCTACGAGCAGTACTTC. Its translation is CASRPDGGTSYEQYF.

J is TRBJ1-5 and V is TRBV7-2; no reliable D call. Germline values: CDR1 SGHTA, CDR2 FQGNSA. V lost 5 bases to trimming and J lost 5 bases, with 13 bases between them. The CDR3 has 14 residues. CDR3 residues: CASSPLGLDQPQHF. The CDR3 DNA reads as TGTGCCAGCAGCCCCCTAGGCTTGGATCAGCCCCAGCATTTT. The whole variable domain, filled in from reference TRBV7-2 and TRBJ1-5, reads GAGVSQSPSNKVTEKGKDVELRCDPISGHTALYWYRQSLGQGLEFLIYFQGNSAPDKSGLPSDRFSAERTGGSVSTLTIQRTQQEDSAVYLCASSPLGLDQPQHFGDGTRLSIL.

The CDR3 spells CAAWAPGVHNEQFF. The CDR3 DNA is TGTGCCGCCTGGGCGCCCGGCGTACACAATGAGCAGTTCTTC. V is TRBV7-2 and J is TRBJ2-1; the D is unclear. V was pared by 11 bases and J by 5 bases, with 19 bases between. CDR1 and CDR2 from the germline V gene are SGHTA and FQGNSA. This CDR3 is built from 14 residues.

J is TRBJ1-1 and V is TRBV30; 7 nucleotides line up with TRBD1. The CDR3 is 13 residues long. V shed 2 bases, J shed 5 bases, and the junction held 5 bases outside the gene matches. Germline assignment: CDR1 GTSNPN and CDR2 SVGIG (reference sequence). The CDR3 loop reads CAWSWGQSTEAFF. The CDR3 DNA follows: TGTGCCTGGAGTTGGGGACAGAGTACTGAAGCTTTCTTT. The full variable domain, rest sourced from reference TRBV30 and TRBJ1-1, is SQTIHQWPATLVQPVGSPLSLECTVEGTSNPNLYWYRQAAGRGLQLLFYSVGIGQISSEVPQNLSASRPQDRQFILSSKKLLLSDSGFYLCAWSWGQSTEAFFGQGTRLTVV.

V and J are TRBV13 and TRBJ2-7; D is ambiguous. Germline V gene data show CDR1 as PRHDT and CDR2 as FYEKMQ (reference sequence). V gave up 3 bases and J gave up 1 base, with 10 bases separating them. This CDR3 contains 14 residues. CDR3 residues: CASSFITLSYEQYF. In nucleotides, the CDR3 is TGTGCCAGCAGCTTCATCACCCTTTCCTACGAGCAGTACTTC.

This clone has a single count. The CDR3 DNA reads as TGTGCCAGCAGCGAAGGGGGCAGGGGCTACGAGCAGTACTTC. Its protein is CASSEGGRGYEQYF. This chain connects TRBV9 to TRBJ2-7; TRBD1 matches 7 bases. This CDR3 has 14 amino acids. Germline trimming cut 3 bases from V and 3 bases from J; bases unmatched to any gene: 6. Germline-derived CDR1 and CDR2 are SGDLS and YYNGEE.

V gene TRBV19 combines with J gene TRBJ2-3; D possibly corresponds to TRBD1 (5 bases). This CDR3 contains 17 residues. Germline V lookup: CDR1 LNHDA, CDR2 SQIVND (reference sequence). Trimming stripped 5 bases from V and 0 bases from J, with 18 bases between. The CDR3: CASSWFGVQESTDTQYF. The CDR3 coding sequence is TGTGCCAGTAGTTGGTTTGGCGTACAGGAAAGCACAGATACGCAGTATTTT.

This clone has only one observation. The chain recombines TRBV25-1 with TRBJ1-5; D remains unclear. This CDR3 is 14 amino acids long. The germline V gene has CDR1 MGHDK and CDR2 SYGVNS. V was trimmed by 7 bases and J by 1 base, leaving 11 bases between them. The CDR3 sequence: CASMGLGSNQPQHF. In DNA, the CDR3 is TGTGCCAGCATGGGGTTAGGGAGCAATCAGCCCCAGCATTTT.

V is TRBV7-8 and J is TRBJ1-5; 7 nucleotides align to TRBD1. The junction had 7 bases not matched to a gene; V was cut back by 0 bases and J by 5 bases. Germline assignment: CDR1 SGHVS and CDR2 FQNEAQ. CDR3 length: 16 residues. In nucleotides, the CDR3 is TGTGCCAGCAGCTTAGCCCGGACAGGCTCTCATCAGCCCCAGCATTTT. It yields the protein CASSLARTGSHQPQHF.

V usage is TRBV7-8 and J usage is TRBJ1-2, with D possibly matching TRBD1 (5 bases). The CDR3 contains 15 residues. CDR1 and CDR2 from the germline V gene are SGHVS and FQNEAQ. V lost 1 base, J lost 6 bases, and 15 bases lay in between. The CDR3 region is CASSLVGQRMDGYTF. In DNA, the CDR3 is TGTGCCAGCAGCTTAGTGGGGCAGCGTATGGATGGCTACACCTTC.

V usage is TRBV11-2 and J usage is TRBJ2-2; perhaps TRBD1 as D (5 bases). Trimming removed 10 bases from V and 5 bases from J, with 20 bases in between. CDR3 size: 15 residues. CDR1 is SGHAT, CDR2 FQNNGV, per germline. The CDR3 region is CATPRWGSGTGELFF. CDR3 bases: TGTGCCACCCCAAGGTGGGGATCAGGGACCGGGGAGCTGTTTTTT.

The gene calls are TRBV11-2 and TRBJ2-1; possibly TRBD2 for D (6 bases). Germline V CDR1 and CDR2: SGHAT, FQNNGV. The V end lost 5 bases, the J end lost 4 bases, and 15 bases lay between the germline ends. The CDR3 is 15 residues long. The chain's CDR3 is CASSPAGTGYNEQFF. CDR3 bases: TGTGCCAGCAGCCCGGCAGGGACTGGATACAATGAGCAGTTCTTC.

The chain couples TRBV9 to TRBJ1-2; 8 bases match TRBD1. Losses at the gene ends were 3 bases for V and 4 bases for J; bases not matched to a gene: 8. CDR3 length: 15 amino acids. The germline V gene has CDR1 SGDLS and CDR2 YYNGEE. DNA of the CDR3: TGTGCCAGCAGCGGATGGGGACAGGTTCCCTATGGCTACACCTTC. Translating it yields CASSGWGQVPYGYTF. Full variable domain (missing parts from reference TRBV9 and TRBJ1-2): DSGVTQTPKHLITATGQRVTLRCSPRSGDLSVYWYQQSLDQGLQFLIQYYNGEERAKGNILERFSAQQFPDLHSELNLSSLELGDSALYFCASSGWGQVPYGYTFGSGTRLTVV.

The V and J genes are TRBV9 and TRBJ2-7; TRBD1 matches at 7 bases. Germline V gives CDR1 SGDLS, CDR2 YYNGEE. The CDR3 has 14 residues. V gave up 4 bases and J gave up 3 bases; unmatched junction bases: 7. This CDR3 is CASSSRQGLYEQYF. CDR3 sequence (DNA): TGTGCCAGCAGCTCTCGACAGGGCCTCTACGAGCAGTACTTC.

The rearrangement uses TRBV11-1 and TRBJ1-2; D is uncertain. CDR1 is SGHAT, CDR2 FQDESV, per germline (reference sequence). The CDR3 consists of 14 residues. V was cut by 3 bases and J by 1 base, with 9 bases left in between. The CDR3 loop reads CASSFNSVNYGYTF. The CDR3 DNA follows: TGTGCCAGCAGCTTTAACAGCGTTAACTATGGCTACACCTTC. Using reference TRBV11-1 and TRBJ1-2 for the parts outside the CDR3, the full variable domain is EAEVAQSPRYKITEKSQAVAFWCDPISGHATLYWYRQILGQGPELLVQFQDESVVDDSQLPKDRFSAERLKGVDSTLKIQPAELGDSAMYLCASSFNSVNYGYTFGSGTRLTVV.

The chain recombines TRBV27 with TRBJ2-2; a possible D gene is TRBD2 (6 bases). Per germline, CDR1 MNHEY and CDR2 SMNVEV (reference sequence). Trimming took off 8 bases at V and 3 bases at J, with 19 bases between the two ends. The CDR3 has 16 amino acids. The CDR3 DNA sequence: TGTGCCAGCGGGGAACTAGGACGACTAGACACCGGGGAGCTGTTTTTT. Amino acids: CASGELGRLDTGELFF.